One T cell receptor (beta chain) is described in this entry. Its antigen is unknown. The analysis combined second doses at about 4 or about 12 weeks. V lost 10 bases and J lost 0; bases outside the gene matches: 14. CDR1 is MNHEY, CDR2 SMNVEV, per germline (reference sequence). The CDR3 length is 18 residues. The data stem from a study of T cell responses to AZD1222 COVID-19 vaccine. The data were produced by immunoSEQ multiplex PCR, yet TCRdb's version contains in-frame clones alone and is incomplete. In the table there are about 180,000 clones, 88% of which are singletons. Findings and limits, study-wide: All repertoire sampling was performed exclusively after the peak T cell response. Clonal diversity was possibly underestimated; the donors were predominantly white British and more often female.

The receptor was derived from an adult who received the AZD1222 COVID-19 vaccine. The source material was peripheral blood, sampled 28 days after the second AZD1222 dose. V is TRBV27 and J is TRBJ1-5; 11 nucleotides align to TRBD1. CDR3 in DNA: TGTGCCACCAGGGGGTACGGGACAGGGGGACTTAGCAATCAGCCCCAGCATTTT. Translated: CATRGYGTGGLSNQPQHF.